The 19 T cell receptor beta chains below come from one sample, sequenced in a study of patients and donors after allogeneic stem cell transplantation. TCRdb reprocessed the RT-PCR reads via MiXCR and lists one record per CDR3 protein. The repertoire holds 800,000 to 1,000,000 distinct CDR3 sequences, 15% to 20% seen once, with around 6% in the top ten. The sample consisted of blood, either unsorted or a sorted T cell fraction (not recorded which). The receptor set was obtained from a human donor who was either an allogeneic HSCT recipient or a stem cell or donor lymphocyte infusion donor (not recorded which). It is not recorded whose cells these are; they may come from a transplant donor.

This clonotype appeared many times. V usage is TRBV12-3 or TRBV12-4 and J usage is TRBJ1-6; no reliable D call. There are 14 residues in the CDR3. Trimming left V 3 bases short and J 4 bases short, with 7 bases between. CDR3 residues: CASSFGGYNSPLHF. Here the CDR3 DNA reads TGTGCCAGCAGTTTTGGAGGGTATAATTCACCCCTCCACTTT.

This clonotype appeared a few times. The chain carries TRBV12-3 or TRBV12-4 and TRBJ2-1; tentatively, D is TRBD1 (6 bases). This CDR3 has 14 residues. V was shortened by 5 bases and J by 3 bases, with 11 bases between the two germline ends. In DNA, the CDR3 is TGTGCCAGCAGTGCCGGGACAAACTACAATGAGCAGTTCTTC. This sequence encodes CASSAGTNYNEQFF.

This clonotype was seen a handful of times. This rearrangement joins TRBV4-2 to TRBJ2-1; TRBD2 matches 13 bases. Germline V lookup: CDR1 LGHNA, CDR2 YNFKEQ. V shed 10 bases and J 2 bases; nucleotides not matched to a gene: 8. The CDR3 is 16 residues long. This CDR3 reads CATTSGRAGTYNEQFF. In DNA form, the CDR3 reads TGTGCCACCACTAGCGGGAGGGCCGGCACCTACAATGAGCAGTTCTTC.

The V call is TRBV29-1, the J call TRBJ2-7; 11 positions agree with TRBD2. V dropped 6 bases and J dropped 7; count of bases not matched to a gene: 2. The germline CDR1 and CDR2 sequences are SQVTM and ANQGSEA. The CDR3 has 11 residues. The CDR3 DNA reads TGCAGCGTGAGACTAGCGGGAGAGCAGTACTTC. Its protein is CSVRLAGEQYF.

This chain uses TRBV7-2 with TRBJ1-1, with D hard to call. The ends were cut back, 1 base at V and 8 bases at J, with 14 bases in the middle. Germline V lookup: CDR1 SGHTA, CDR2 FQGNSA. The CDR3 covers 14 residues. The CDR3 DNA reads TGTGCCAGCAGCTTAGGGTGGGTCTTACGGGAAGCTTTCTTT. Its translation: CASSLGWVLREAFF.

This chain uses TRBV5-1 with TRBJ2-2; D ambiguous. The germline V gene encodes CDR1 SGHRS and CDR2 YFSETQ. The germline V and J ends were trimmed by 0 bases and 5 bases, with 5 bases remaining between them. CDR3 length equals 13 residues. Written as DNA, the CDR3 is TGCGCCAGCAGCTTGGAATGGACCGGGGAGCTGTTTTTT. This translates into CASSLEWTGELFF.

The chain combines TRBV10-3 with TRBJ2-3, with D possibly being TRBD1 (6 bases). Germline loops: CDR1 ENHRY, CDR2 SYGVKD. The CDR3 consists of 13 residues. The ends were cut back, 10 bases at V and 2 bases at J, with 13 bases in the middle. The CDR3 DNA sequence: TGTGCCACGAGGGGGTCCTCCACAGATACGCAGTATTTT. The encoded protein is CATRGSSTDTQYF.

This clonotype was seen more than once but under ten times. V gene TRBV19 combines with J gene TRBJ2-2; D is perhaps TRBD2 (6 bases). CDR3 length: 16 residues. Germline loops: CDR1 LNHDA, CDR2 SQIVND (reference sequence). Trimming shortened V by 3 bases and J by 3 bases, and 14 bases separated the two germline ends. The CDR3 nucleotides read TGTGCCAGTAGTATGGCGGGGAGGTTACACACCGGGGAGCTGTTTTTT. This sequence encodes CASSMAGRLHTGELFF.

This clonotype showed up many times. The rearrangement uses TRBV20-1 and TRBJ2-3; 10 nucleotides align to TRBD1. CDR1 and CDR2 from the germline V gene are DFQATT and SNEGSKA (reference sequence). The CDR3 is 15 residues long. The J segment lost 4 bases and the V segment lost 2 bases, leaving 6 bases of the junction unmatched. The chain's CDR3 is CSARSDRGHADTQYF. Written as DNA, the CDR3 is TGCAGTGCTAGATCCGACAGGGGGCATGCAGATACGCAGTATTTT.

This chain uses TRBV18 with TRBJ1-4; no definite D call. In germline, CDR1 is KGHSH, CDR2 LQKENI. The CDR3 runs to 13 residues. V was trimmed by 3 bases and J by 8 bases, leaving 10 bases between them. The CDR3 DNA follows: TGTGCCAGCTCACCCCTCGGGGTGGAAAAACTGTTTTTT. Its protein product is CASSPLGVEKLFF.

The CDR3 sequence: CASQGLAGAGDIQYF. Here the CDR3 DNA reads TGTGCCAGCCAAGGACTAGCGGGGGCCGGTGACATTCAGTACTTC. The rearrangement uses TRBV18 and TRBJ2-4; 13 bases match TRBD2. V lost 8 bases to trimming and J lost 8 bases; unmatched junction nucleotides: 9. The CDR3 loop spans 15 amino acids. Per germline, CDR1 KGHSH and CDR2 LQKENI.

The table lists this clonotype with a few counts. The junction departs from the called germline gene at one end, perhaps through a read error. The chain has TRBV7-7 and TRBJ2-3; D unclear. In germline, CDR1 is SSHAT, CDR2 FNYEAQ (reference sequence). The CDR3 is 14 amino acids. Here the CDR3 reads CASSLGSGSDTQYF. The CDR3 coding sequence is TGTGCTAGCAGCTTAGGTTCGGGTTCGGATACGCAGTATTTT.

This clonotype was observed a few times. The genes are TRBV7-9 and TRBJ1-1; D not resolved. This CDR3 comprises 14 residues. The V end lost 4 bases, the J end lost 0 bases, and 9 bases lay between the germline ends. CDR1 is SEHNR and CDR2 is FQNEAQ in the germline V gene (reference sequence). The DNA for the CDR3 is TGTGCCAGCAGCTCCCCTCCCATGAACACTGAAGCTTTCTTT. Amino acid sequence: CASSSPPMNTEAFF.

This clonotype was observed a handful of times. This chain links TRBV20-1 with TRBJ2-1; 9 bases match TRBD2. The V gene end was trimmed by 0 bases and the J gene end by 8 bases; junction bases not matched to a gene: 5. The CDR3 has 14 amino acids. Germline V gene lookup returns CDR1 DFQATT and CDR2 SNEGSKA (reference sequence). For the CDR3, the DNA is TGCAGTGCTAGAGAGGGACTAGCCGGCGATGAGCAGTTCTTC. Amino acids: CSAREGLAGDEQFF.

At least ten counts were recorded for this clonotype. V and J are TRBV24-1 and TRBJ2-5; TRBD1 is a possible D gene (5 bases). The V and J ends lost 0 bases and 2 bases respectively, with 6 bases between them. The CDR3 consists of 14 residues. Germline loops: CDR1 KGHDR, CDR2 SFDVKD. The CDR3 is CATSDLDRQETQYF. DNA for the CDR3: TGTGCCACCAGTGATTTGGACAGACAAGAGACCCAGTACTTC.

The chain combines TRBV4-1 with TRBJ2-1; D ambiguous. The CDR3 contains 16 residues. Germline CDR1 reads MGHRA; CDR2 reads YSYEKL. Deletions cut 0 bases from V and 5 bases from J, with 14 bases between. CDR3 DNA: TGCGCCAGCAGCCAAGACCTAACCGCCTCAAACAATGAGCAGTTCTTC. As protein: CASSQDLTASNNEQFF.

The rearrangement uses TRBV5-5 and TRBJ1-5; no clear D gene. V was clipped by 0 bases and J by 1 base, with 14 bases between them. Per the germline V gene, CDR1 is SGHKS and CDR2 is YYEKEE (reference sequence). The CDR3 totals 17 residues. CDR3 nucleotide sequence: TGTGCCAGCAGCTTGGATTGGTGGATCGAGAGCAATCAGCCCCAGCATTTT. As protein: CASSLDWWIESNQPQHF.

The rearrangement joins TRBV12-3 or TRBV12-4 to TRBJ2-4; 10 bases align to TRBD1. The CDR3 has 20 residues. V was pared by 7 bases and J by 0 bases, with 18 bases of the junction left unmatched. The CDR3 loop is CASNIMEGQGIKLAKNIQYF. Here the CDR3 DNA reads TGTGCCAGCAACATAATGGAGGGACAGGGGATAAAACTAGCCAAAAACATTCAGTACTTC.

The chain couples TRBV12-5 to TRBJ2-1; TRBD2 aligns across 10 bases. Germline CDR1 and CDR2: LGHNT and FRNRAP. The CDR3 is 16 residues long. The J segment lost 6 bases and the V segment lost 4 bases, leaving 9 bases of the junction unmatched. The CDR3: CASGSPVASGGNEQFF. The DNA for the CDR3 is TGTGCTAGTGGTTCACCTGTGGCTAGCGGGGGCAATGAGCAGTTCTTC.